These 11 T cell receptor beta chains were all obtained from the same sample, sequenced in a study of blood T cell repertoires in COVID-19. Clones were read by immunoSEQ multiplex PCR, and TCRdb kept only the in-frame ones, dropping some. This sample yields fewer than 150,000 clones, of which approximately 89% are seen a single time; approximately 4% belongs to the top ten. The specimen sequenced was peripheral blood. These receptor sequences come from a human donor in a cohort sampled during active COVID-19.

The CDR3 DNA is TGTGCCAGCAGCTTAGCGCCGGGGGAAAACTATGGCTACACCTTC. As protein: CASSLAPGENYGYTF. This sequence joins TRBV7-2 and TRBJ1-2; D is perhaps TRBD1 (5 bases). The V end lost 0 bases, the J end lost 2 bases, and 10 bases lay between the germline ends. The CDR3 is made up of 15 amino acids. CDR1 is SGHTA and CDR2 is FQGNSA in the germline V gene.

The chain has TRBV21-1 and TRBJ2-4; the table's D call of TRBD2 was not tested on the DNA. TRBV21-1 is reported as a pseudogene. The CDR3 covers 17 residues. The CDR3 protein is CASSMGGPRIAKNIQYF. As DNA, the CDR3 is TGTGCCAGCAGCATGGGAGGCCCCCGTATAGCCAAAAACATTCAGTACTTC.

This chain joins TRBV7-2 and TRBJ2-5; perhaps TRBD2 as D (6 bases). Per germline, CDR1 SGHTA and CDR2 FQGNSA. V shed 5 bases and J shed 4 bases, with 14 bases lying between them. The length of the CDR3 is 14 residues. The CDR3 region has the DNA TGTGCCAGCAGCCCAGGGACTCGGGGAGAGACCCAGTACTTC. The encoded protein is CASSPGTRGETQYF.

This clone was seen a handful of times. The chain recombines TRBV30 with TRBJ2-1; a possible D gene is TRBD2 (6 bases). Germline V gene data show CDR1 as GTSNPN and CDR2 as SVGIG (reference sequence). CDR3 length: 12 amino acids. The V end was cut by 5 bases, the J end by 5 bases, with 10 bases between. The CDR3 spells CAWGGVHNEQFF. The CDR3 DNA sequence: TGTGCCTGGGGCGGGGTGCACAATGAGCAGTTCTTC.

The rearrangement uses TRBV6-5 and TRBJ2-7, with TRBD1 matching over 7 bases. Germline V gene data show CDR1 as MNHEY and CDR2 as SVGAGI. The CDR3 runs to 14 residues. V lost 4 bases and J lost 3; bases outside the gene matches: 6. The CDR3 nucleotides are TGTGCCAGCAGTTTTACCCGGGACAGCTACGAGCAGTACTTC. Protein sequence: CASSFTRDSYEQYF.

This clone is a singleton in its sample. The chain recombines TRBV11-3 with TRBJ2-2, with 9 bases lining up with TRBD2. CDR3 length: 15 amino acids. The germline CDR1 and CDR2 sequences are SGHNT and YENEEA. The ends lost 1 base at V and 5 bases at J; junction bases unmatched: 2. The CDR3 loop is CASSLVTSGTGELFF. The CDR3 DNA sequence: TGTGCCAGCAGCTTAGTAACTAGCGGGACCGGGGAGCTGTTTTTT.

This clone was seen more than once but under ten times. A read error is likely, as this CDR3 ends without the conserved phenylalanine or tryptophan. No DNA is shown, since the ends of the CDR3 on it are uncertain; the CDR3 is the one TCRdb lists. The chain is built from TRBV20-1 and TRBJ1-6. The CDR3 length is 10 residues, termini included. Germline values: CDR1 DFQATT, CDR2 SNEGSKA (reference sequence). CDR3 loop: CSASFPVSSY.

This sequence joins TRBV29-1 and TRBJ2-3; 12 nucleotides line up with TRBD1. CDR1 SQVTM and CDR2 ANQGSEA come from the germline V gene. The CDR3 runs to 17 residues. V gave up 6 bases and J gave up 14 bases; unmatched junction bases: 24. The CDR3 reads CSVVILRRDRGLWWRYF. In DNA, the CDR3 is TGCAGCGTGGTTATCCTCCGGCGGGACAGGGGGCTGTGGTGGCGGTATTTT.

The chain couples TRBV7-3 to TRBJ2-2, with D tentatively TRBD2 (5 bases). CDR3 size: 17 residues. With 5 bases removed from V and 6 bases from J, the gap between germline ends came to 22 bases. CDR1 SGHTA and CDR2 FQGTGA come from the germline V gene. The CDR3 nucleotides read TGTGCCAGCAGCCGAGACCCCGGATCACCGAGGGCCGGGGAGCTGTTTTTT. This translates into CASSRDPGSPRAGELFF.

The CDR3 loop is CASSEGGETQYF. Written as DNA, the CDR3 is TGTGCCAGTTCGGAAGGAGGAGAGACCCAGTACTTC. J is TRBJ2-5 and V is TRBV27, with TRBD2 as a possible D gene (5 bases). Germline V CDR1 and CDR2: MNHEY, SMNVEV (reference sequence). The V and J ends lost 9 bases and 4 bases respectively, with 12 bases between them. This CDR3 is 12 amino acids long.

This CDR3 reads CASRLRGGFYEQYF. For the CDR3, the DNA is TGTGCCAGCCGTCTGAGGGGGGGCTTCTACGAGCAGTACTTC. The rearrangement links TRBV7-2 to TRBJ2-7, with D tentatively TRBD2 (7 bases). Trimming took off 8 bases at V and 3 bases at J, with 17 bases between the two ends. CDR1 and CDR2 (germline): SGHTA, FQGNSA. The CDR3 covers 14 residues.